The 24 T cell receptor beta chains reported below all come from one sample, sequenced in a study of OX40 agonist ivuxolimab in advanced cancers. Libraries were prepared by immunoSEQ multiplex PCR; TCRdb keeps only in-frame clonotypes and omits some of them. The repertoire holds about 58,000 clones, 70% to 90% seen once, with 1.9% in the top ten. The sample consisted of CD4+ or CD8+ T cells sorted from blood, taken in a trial of the OX40 agonist ivuxolimab. These receptors came from an adult with an advanced solid tumor such as melanoma, head and neck, liver or kidney cancer.

The rearrangement links TRBV5-6 to TRBJ2-5; TRBD2 is a possible D gene (5 bases). The CDR3 runs 14 residues. Germline-derived CDR1 and CDR2 are SGHDT and YYEEEE. V lost 1 base and J 5 bases, leaving 12 bases between the germline ends. The CDR3 region is CASSLRWRLETQYF. Here the CDR3 DNA reads TGTGCCAGCAGCTTGAGGTGGAGGCTTGAGACCCAGTACTTC.

The chain uses TRBV30 and TRBJ2-3, with D perhaps TRBD1 or TRBD2 (5 bases each). Germline CDR1 and CDR2: GTSNPN and SVGIG (reference sequence). This CDR3 is 14 amino acids long. Trimming removed 2 bases at V and 6 bases at J, with 15 bases between. The DNA for the CDR3 is TGTGCCTGGAGTCCTACATCCGGGACGGATACGCAGTATTTT. It codes for CAWSPTSGTDTQYF.

The V call is TRBV27, the J call TRBJ2-7, with TRBD1 identical over 10 bases. Germline loops: CDR1 MNHEY, CDR2 SMNVEV (reference sequence). CDR3 length equals 13 residues. The V gene end was trimmed by 5 bases and the J gene end by 3 bases; junction bases not matched to a gene: 1. For the CDR3, the DNA is TGTGCCAGCAGTCGGACAGGGGGCTACGAGCAGTACTTC. As protein: CASSRTGGYEQYF.

This clone has a handful of counts. The CDR3, as DNA: TGCGCCAGGCCGGGACACAGGACGATCTACGAGCAGTACGTC. Protein: CARPGHRTIYEQYV. The genes are TRBV10-1 and TRBJ2-7, with a tentative D call TRBD1 (6 bases). The CDR3 consists of 14 residues. The V end lost 9 bases, the J end lost 3 bases, and 18 bases lay between the germline ends. In germline, CDR1 is WNHNN, CDR2 SYGVQD (reference sequence).

The chain combines TRBV29-1 with TRBJ2-2; 11 bases match TRBD1. The CDR3 loop spans 17 amino acids. J was trimmed by 0 bases and V by 3 bases; bases with no gene match: 6. Germline loops: CDR1 SQVTM, CDR2 ANQGSEA. CDR3 sequence: CSVDLLGQGANTGELFF. Here the CDR3 DNA reads TGCAGCGTTGATCTCTTGGGACAGGGGGCGAACACCGGGGAGCTGTTTTTT.

V is TRBV6-1 and J is TRBJ2-2, with TRBD2 as a possible D gene (5 bases). The CDR3 totals 16 residues. V lost 4 bases and J 6 bases, leaving 18 bases between the germline ends. CDR1 MNHNS and CDR2 SASEGT come from the germline V gene. CDR3 sequence: CASSVRARGPAGELFF. CDR3 nucleotide sequence: TGTGCCAGCAGTGTGAGGGCCCGAGGCCCGGCCGGGGAGCTGTTTTTT.

This clone was observed a single time. The chain has TRBV6-1 and TRBJ2-5; D ambiguous. The V gene lost 4 bases and the J gene lost 1 base, with 10 bases spanning the gap. Per germline, CDR1 MNHNS and CDR2 SASEGT. This CDR3 spans 14 amino acids. The CDR3 nucleotides read TGTGCCAGCAGTGTTCAGTACGTCCAAGAGACCCAGTACTTC. This codes for CASSVQYVQETQYF.

The V gene is TRBV5-4, the J gene TRBJ2-4; D is tentatively TRBD1 or TRBD2 (6 bases each). The CDR3 loop spans 16 amino acids. CDR1 is SGHNT and CDR2 is YYREEE in the germline V gene (reference sequence). Trimming removed 4 bases from V and 4 bases from J, with 18 bases in between. CDR3 loop: CASSALTGAGKNIQYF. In DNA form, the CDR3 reads TGTGCCAGCAGCGCCCTTACGGGGGCGGGTAAAAACATTCAGTACTTC.

This clone was found once. The CDR3 DNA reads TGTGCCAGCTCACCACTGGCAGGGGGATATCAGCCCCAGCATTTT. Translated: CASSPLAGGYQPQHF. The genes are TRBV18 and TRBJ1-5, with TRBD1 matching 7 bases. CDR3 length equals 15 residues. Germline V gene lookup returns CDR1 KGHSH and CDR2 LQKENI. V lost 1 base, J lost 5 bases, and 5 bases stayed unmatched. Using reference TRBV18 and TRBJ1-5 for the parts outside the CDR3, the full variable domain is NAGVMQNPRHLVRRRGQEARLRCSPMKGHSHVYWYRQLPEEGLKFMVYLQKENIIDESGMPKERFSAEFPKEGPSILRIQQVVRGDSAAYFCASSPLAGGYQPQHFGDGTRLSIL.

This chain joins TRBV15 and TRBJ2-1; TRBD1 matches at 7 bases. With 3 bases clipped from V and 9 bases from J, the junction kept 8 bases outside the gene matches. The CDR3 is made up of 14 amino acids. Germline assignment: CDR1 LNHNV and CDR2 YYDKDF (reference sequence). In nucleotides, the CDR3 is TGTGCCACCAGCAGGGCTACAGGGGAAGCTGAGCAGTTCTTC. Its translation is CATSRATGEAEQFF.

This chain uses TRBV7-2 with TRBJ1-1; D is perhaps TRBD1 (6 bases). This CDR3 has 14 amino acids. Germline CDR1 and CDR2: SGHTA and FQGNSA. V was trimmed by 3 bases and J by 2 bases, leaving 10 bases between them. The CDR3 is CASSFSRGNTEAFF. The DNA of the CDR3 is TGTGCCAGCAGCTTTAGCAGGGGTAACACTGAAGCTTTCTTT.

The rearrangement joins TRBV5-1 to TRBJ2-3; possible D gene TRBD1, 6 bases. This CDR3 contains 19 residues. CDR1 and CDR2 from the germline V gene are SGHRS and YFSETQ. The germline V and J ends were trimmed by 4 bases and 1 base, with 25 bases remaining between them. The CDR3 spells CASSAPQSYRDRRTDTQYF. The CDR3 DNA is TGCGCCAGCAGCGCCCCGCAATCGTACAGGGACCGACGCACAGATACGCAGTATTTT.

CDR3 sequence reads: CSVEEYVTQYF. CDR3 in DNA: TGCAGCGTTGAGGAGTACGTGACCCAGTACTTC. This chain joins TRBV29-1 and TRBJ2-5; D unresolved. Trimming removed 3 bases from V and 7 bases from J, with 9 bases in between. CDR1 and CDR2 (germline): SQVTM, ANQGSEA. The CDR3 has 11 residues. The full variable domain, its missing parts supplied by reference TRBV29-1 and TRBJ2-5, is SAVISQKPSRDICQRGTSLTIQCQVDSQVTMMFWYRQQPGQSLTLIATANQGSEATYESGFVIDKFPISRPNLTFSTLTVSNMSPEDSSIYLCSVEEYVTQYFGPGTRLLVL.

V usage is TRBV30 and J usage is TRBJ2-3; 14 bases fit TRBD2. In germline, CDR1 is GTSNPN, CDR2 SVGIG (reference sequence). CDR3 size: 16 residues. V dropped 2 bases and J dropped 6; count of bases not matched to a gene: 7. Written as DNA, the CDR3 is TGTGCCTGGAGTCCGGGACTAGCGGGAGTTGCGGATACGCAGTATTTT. Translated: CAWSPGLAGVADTQYF.

J is TRBJ2-7 and V is TRBV27; D is undetermined. V was clipped by 5 bases and J by 3 bases, with 11 bases between them. The length of the CDR3 is 13 residues. The germline V gene encodes CDR1 MNHEY and CDR2 SMNVEV (reference sequence). CDR3 protein: CASSEGMGYEQYF. CDR3 coding DNA: TGTGCCAGCAGTGAAGGGATGGGCTACGAGCAGTACTTC.

A word on this clone: Germline and junction disagree at one end, which may indicate a read error. The V and J genes are TRBV6-4 and TRBJ2-1; maybe TRBD1 (5 bases). CDR3 length equals 17 residues. Germline V lookup: CDR1 MRHNA, CDR2 SNTAGT. Here the CDR3 DNA reads TGTGCCAGCACTGACTTGGAATTGACCAGGGTAAACGGTGAGCAGTTCTTC. Its translation: CASTDLELTRVNGEQFF.

The chain couples TRBV5-6 to TRBJ1-1, with D unresolved. Trimming removed 4 bases from V and 3 bases from J, with 13 bases in between. From germline, CDR1 is SGHDT and CDR2 YYEEEE. This CDR3 has 14 residues. CDR3 DNA sequence: TGTGCCAGCAGCATTACGGGGAGCCACACTGAAGCTTTCTTT. It translates to CASSITGSHTEAFF.

This clone was seen just once. The genes are TRBV5-1 and TRBJ2-1; D is uncertain. CDR3 length: 13 amino acids. Germline CDR1 reads SGHRS; CDR2 reads YFSETQ. V dropped 1 base and J dropped 6 bases, with 8 bases sitting between them. The CDR3 reads CASSLQVGNEQFF. The CDR3 region has the DNA TGCGCCAGCAGCTTGCAGGTTGGCAATGAGCAGTTCTTC.

The table lists this clone with a count of one. The chain links TRBV7-2 to TRBJ2-1; D might be TRBD2 (5 bases). Germline V CDR1 and CDR2: SGHTA, FQGNSA. The V and J ends lost 4 bases and 6 bases respectively, with 13 bases between them. The CDR3 runs 14 residues. CDR3 sequence reads: CASSSYGVGNEQFF. DNA of the CDR3: TGTGCCAGCAGCTCGTACGGGGTGGGCAATGAGCAGTTCTTC.

J is TRBJ1-1 and V is TRBV5-1, with 9 bases that match TRBD1. Germline V gives CDR1 SGHRS, CDR2 YFSETQ. This CDR3 has 15 amino acids. With 1 base clipped from V and 1 base from J, the junction kept 2 bases outside the gene matches. The CDR3 bases are TGCGCCAGCAGCTTGCTGACAGGGGGGAACACTGAAGCTTTCTTT. Its translation: CASSLLTGGNTEAFF.

This clone was detected only a few times. The V and J genes are TRBV6-6 and TRBJ2-5; TRBD2 matches 8 bases. Germline V lookup: CDR1 MNHNY, CDR2 SVGAGI (reference sequence). The CDR3 is 15 amino acids. Unmatched junction bases numbered 7, after V lost 2 bases and J lost 5 bases. DNA for the CDR3: TGTGCCAGCAGTTACCGCCGGGAGGGCGGGGAGACCCAGTACTTC. Its translation: CASSYRREGGETQYF.

V is TRBV18 and J is TRBJ1-1; D is perhaps TRBD1 (5 bases). The CDR3 is 13 residues long. Trimming cost V 7 bases and J 1 base, with 10 bases left between them. Germline assignment: CDR1 KGHSH and CDR2 LQKENI. CDR3 nucleotide sequence: TGTGCCAGCTTACAGGAGCGGAACACTGAAGCTTTCTTT. This encodes CASLQERNTEAFF.

The chain has TRBV15 and TRBJ2-5, with D unresolved. The last part of the DNA fits TRBJ2-7 better; the J call may be wrong. The germline V gene has CDR1 LNHNV and CDR2 YYDKDF (reference sequence). The CDR3 is 15 amino acids. Written as DNA, the CDR3 is TGTGCCACCAGCAGAGGGCACAGTAGCTCCTACGAGCAGTACTTC. Translating gives CATSRGHSSSYEQYF.

V is TRBV11-3 and J is TRBJ2-3, with a tentative D call TRBD2 (5 bases). The V and J ends lost 5 bases and 4 bases respectively, with 13 bases between them. The CDR3 covers 14 residues. Germline V gene data show CDR1 as SGHNT and CDR2 as YENEEA. DNA of the CDR3: TGTGCCAGCAGCCCATCCCTAGCTTCAGATACGCAGTATTTT. It encodes CASSPSLASDTQYF.